The following is a T cell receptor (beta chain) sequence with its context. The data stem from a study of blood T cell repertoires in COVID-19. About the research overall: PBMCs, B-cell-depleted T cells, or T cells provided the cDNA or gDNA that made up the material.

Profiled with immunoSEQ multiplex PCR; TCRdb holds only in-frame clones, not every one. The repertoire includes about 200,000 clones, less than 85% of them detected once, and around a sixth sits in the top ten. Deletions cut 6 bases from V and 1 base from J, with 9 bases between. There are 13 residues in the CDR3. CDR1 MNHEY and CDR2 SVGAGI come from the germline V gene. The genes are TRBV6-5 and TRBJ1-1; perhaps TRBD1 as D (6 bases). Material: PBMCs or T cells enriched from blood (not recorded which). This receptor was identified in a man aged 35-49 years who had recovered from COVID-19. CDR3 amino acids: CASRTGQNTEAFF. The CDR3 DNA reads TGTGCCAGCAGAACGGGACAGAACACTGAAGCTTTCTTT.